This TCR beta chain was sequenced for a study of Ad26.COV2.S vaccination and SARS-CoV-2 variants. J lost 13 bases, V lost 3 bases, and 4 bases had no gene match. Germline CDR1 and CDR2: SNHLY and FYNNEI. The CDR3 sequence is 11 residues long. Treatment of the sample: roughly 19 received Ad26.COV2.S at low or high dose, single or two shots; several received placebo; per-sample allocation not given. At day 63 after the first vaccine or placebo injection, samples were drawn. The assay was immunoSEQ multiplex PCR, and TCRdb's table has in-frame clones only and misses some. In the table there are roughly 410,000 clones, approximately 83% of which are singletons.

The sequenced sample was peripheral blood, obtained in a trial of Ad26.COV2.S vaccine versus placebo. This receptor was identified in a person between 18 and 60 years old who received the Ad26.COV2.S COVID-19 vaccine or a placebo. This chain links TRBV2 with TRBJ2-5; 8 bases align to TRBD1. CDR3 nucleotides: TGTGCCAGCAGTGAGGCGGGGACAGGGTACTTC. Protein sequence: CASSEAGTGYF.